This T cell receptor beta chain is from a study of T cell clones after liver transplantation. On the study more broadly: Tolerance: complete withdrawal held at least one year, liver enzymes staying within twice normal.

The CDR3 covers 17 residues. The V gene's germline CDR1 is MNHEY and CDR2 SMNVEV (reference sequence). With 2 bases clipped from V and 5 bases from J, the junction kept 11 bases outside the gene matches. Assay used: immunoSEQ multiplex PCR; TCRdb lists only in-frame clones, some missing. The sample has approximately 55,000 clones; more than 65% are singletons. A remark on this clone: Its antigen remains unidentified.

Notes on the study in general: Low donor cell numbers restricted donor-reactive repertoire measurement in a couple of subjects. Donor-reactive sequences fell more than third party-reactive ones, suggesting partial deletion.

Here the sequenced sample was CD4+ T cells from blood, taken around 54 months after liver transplant. The TCR comes from a human patient who received a liver transplant. Some of these T cells may belong to the graft donor. This rearrangement joins TRBV27 to TRBJ2-2; TRBD2 aligns across 7 bases. CDR3 bases: TGTGCCAGCAGTTTAAGACCGGGGGGAGGGGCGACCGGGGAGCTGTTTTTT. This translates into CASSLRPGGGATGELFF.